This record covers a single T cell receptor (beta chain). This clone was observed once. The specificity of this receptor is unknown. No much larger clonotype is one base removed from it; base qualities were not supplied. Each collaborating institution followed its own protocols to collect whole blood in K2EDTA tubes. For TCRbeta analysis, collaborator samples were shipped as frozen whole blood, as isolated PBMCs, or as DNA extracted from either sample type. The sample comes from a study of blood T cell repertoires in COVID-19 (dated by TCRdb to between 2020 and 2021). Turning to the overall study: The collaborator samples originated in the United States, Italy and Spain and spanned the acute and convalescent phases of COVID-19. Nearly every sample came with metadata listing a de-identified subject ID, COVID-19 status, age in years and sex. Where available, HLA class I and class II types were obtained from metadata supplied by the sample provider rather than from assay-based typing. Samples were obtained from the ongoing ImmuneRACE study (first 160 participants) and from about 1,300 subjects provided by 6 global collaborators. The repertoires were made available in a free public database intended to serve as a resource for research on the immune response to SARS-CoV-2. The prospective study material was composed of cDNA or gDNA derived from T cells, B-cell-depleted T cells, or PBMCs. Deeply sampled blood TCRbeta repertoires from subjects exposed to, actively infected with, or recovered from COVID-19 were included in the dataset.

Via the germline V gene (reference sequence), CDR1 is LNHDA and CDR2 SQIVND. From its cysteine to its phenylalanine, the CDR3 spans 15 amino acids. Only the CDR3 part of the read is kept: 45 bases, read in frame from the first base. Ends trimmed: V by 1 base, J by 4 bases; bases unmatched to a gene: 4. The immunoSEQ Assay, a bias-controlled multiplex PCR, was used to amplify TCRbeta CDR3 regions from genomic DNA. Under the source paper's analysis protocol: Within the assay, amplification of reference gene primers was used to estimate how many nucleated cells each sample contained. To quantify the absolute abundance of each unique TCRbeta CDR3 rearrangement, sequence reads were collapsed and filtered. For each sample, productive Simpson clonality was calculated as the square root of Simpson's diversity index over productive rearrangements. TCRdb stores this immuneACCESS table with in-frame sequences only. Part of the clones is absent; in the studies checked, under half of the shortfall reflects unresolved V genes, and no reason is known for the rest. V, J and clone size were drawn from that table, and D and trimming were deduced from the DNA. The sample table lists about 490,000 clones, 70% to 90% of them with a count of one. In total, the top ten clones hold about 3% of the sample.

General findings and caveats noted by the study authors: Clinical and demographic metadata were provided uncurated, with the amount varying by source and participant.

Sequencing was carried out using peripheral blood. The sequence links TRBV19 to TRBJ2-1; 7 central nucleotides agree with TRBD2. This TCR derives from a human donor in a cohort sampled during active COVID-19. The CDR3 corresponds to CASSIAAGEYNEQFF. The DNA sequence is TGTGCCAGTAGTATAGCGGCGGGAGAGTACAATGAGCAGTTCTTC.